This TCR beta chain stems from a study of spatial heterogeneity in lung cancer. Study-wide background: There were consistently more beta-chain sequences detected than alpha-chain sequences. There were, on average, more than nine raw-read appearances for each unique TCR and UMI combination.

Specified time point: sample taken at primary tumor resection. No cell sorting; template was whole RNA from tumor, lung tissue or PBMC. Germline lookup yields CDR1 SGHRS and CDR2 YFSETQ. CDR3 length: 16 residues. V shed 4 bases and J 10 bases; nucleotides not matched to a gene: 13. Single TCR cDNA molecules each had their own unique molecular identifier. TCRdb analysed the 5' RACE reads with MiXCR anew, one entry per CDR3 protein. The sample holds tens of thousands of distinct CDR3 sequences, under 8.5% seen once. This clonotype was sampled from a female donor with early-stage non-small cell lung cancer. Sequencing was performed on PBMCs, taken at surgery. This chain connects TRBV5-1 to TRBJ1-6, with TRBD1 matching 8 bases. The DNA of the CDR3 is TGCGCCAGCAGCCTTGACAGGGGTCAGGTAGGATCACCCCTCCACTTT. Translated: CASSLDRGQVGSPLHF.